One T cell receptor (beta chain) is described in this entry. Its antigen specificity is not known. Per-base qualities were not stored, and no clone one base away is much larger. TCRbeta CDR3 regions were amplified from genomic DNA by means of the immunoSEQ Assay, a bias-controlled multiplex PCR. Per the original workflow: The number of nucleated cells in each sample was estimated from the amplification of reference gene primers within the assay. To quantify the absolute abundance of each unique TCRbeta CDR3 rearrangement, sequence reads were collapsed and filtered. For each sample, productive Simpson clonality was calculated as the square root of Simpson's diversity index over productive rearrangements. As stored in TCRdb, this immuneACCESS dataset retains in-frame rearrangements with V and J assigned. A fraction of the clones does not appear; measured against another copy, unresolved V genes explain less than half of the discrepancy, and the remainder lacks a known reason. That table is the source of V, J and clone size, and D and trimming were worked out from the DNA. The sample table lists 95,000 to 120,000 clones, approximately 83% of them with a count of one. The biggest ten clones account for roughly 4% of the sample.

The data derive from a study of blood T cell repertoires in COVID-19 (dated by TCRdb to the early 2020s). Turning to the overall study: Samples from collaborators originated in the United States, Italy and Spain and spanned both the acute and convalescent phases of COVID-19. The repertoires were made available in a free public database intended to serve as a resource for research on the immune response to SARS-CoV-2. Where available, HLA class I and class II types were obtained from metadata supplied by the sample provider rather than from assay-based typing. Sample metadata almost always included a de-identified subject ID, COVID-19 status, age in years and sex. The samples were drawn from two sources: the first 160 participants of the ongoing ImmuneRACE study, and about 1,300 subjects contributed by 6 global collaborators. Deeply sampled blood TCRbeta repertoires from subjects exposed to, actively infected with, or recovered from COVID-19 were included in the dataset. The material from the prospective study consisted of cDNA or gDNA derived from T cells, B-cell-depleted T cells, or PBMCs. What the research found in general, with its limitations: How much clinical and demographic metadata was included differed by source and by participant, and the metadata was provided uncurated.

V and J are truncated by 6 bases and 6 bases respectively, leaving an intervening sequence of 11 bases. The germline V gene provides CDR1 SGHTA and CDR2 FQGNSA. There are 13 amino acids in the CDR3, from cysteine to phenylalanine inclusive. Only the CDR3 DNA stays, 39 bases, in frame from base 1. Each collaborating institution followed its own protocols to collect whole blood in K2EDTA tubes. For TCRbeta analysis, collaborators shipped samples in one of three forms: frozen whole blood, isolated PBMCs, or DNA extracted from either of those sample types. Material for sequencing was peripheral blood. This clonotype originated in a woman between 70 and 85 years old with acute or convalescent COVID-19. Recombination joined TRBV7-2 with TRBJ2-2; the D gene is possibly TRBD1, with 6 bases matching. The sequenced DNA: TGTGCCAGCAGACCTAGACAGGCCGGGGAGCTGTTTTTT. Its coded protein is CASRPRQAGELFF.